These T cell receptor beta chains were read from a single sample in a study of blood T cell repertoires in COVID-19. Produced via immunoSEQ multiplex PCR; TCRdb's table is partial and in-frame only. The table has nearly 350,000 clones, about nine tenths seen once. The material sequenced was peripheral blood. Receptor source: a woman in her 70s with COVID-19, enrolled during active disease. CDR3s include the opening cysteine and the closing phenylalanine or tryptophan. The D gene is left open where the match is weak. Only part of the rows carry a size: once, few, many, or a class if the clone is expanded.

>NA|TRBV2|TRBD1|TRBJ1-5
CASSADRGGQPQHF
TGTGCCAGCAGTGCCGACAGGGGTGGTCAGCCCCAGCATTTT
>NA|TRBV9|NA|TRBJ1-1
CASSVAPRNTEAFF
TGTGCCAGCAGCGTAGCCCCCAGGAACACTGAAGCTTTCTTT
>NA|TRBV10-2|TRBD1|TRBJ1-3
CASSPGQGRNTIYF
TGCGCCAGCAGCCCCGGACAGGGGAGAAACACCATATATTTT
>once|TRBV5-1|TRBD1|TRBJ2-5
CASTKQGWSQETQYF
TGCGCCAGCACCAAACAGGGGTGGAGCCAAGAGACCCAGTACTTC
>NA|TRBV19|TRBD1|TRBJ1-1
CASRDRGKNTEAFF
TGTGCCTCCAGGGACAGGGGTAAGAACACTGAAGCTTTCTTT
>NA|TRBV7-9|NA|TRBJ1-2
CASSSFPGARRPPTHGYTF
TGTGCCAGCAGCTCCTTCCCAGGGGCCAGGCGGCCGCCGACTCATGGCTACACCTTC
>once|TRBV24-1|NA|TRBJ2-3
CATSDSSLDTQYF
TGTGCCACCAGTGATTCCTCCCTGGATACGCAGTATTTT
>NA|TRBV4-1|NA|TRBJ1-3
CASSRNRDSGNTIYF
TGCGCCAGCAGCCGAAACAGGGATTCTGGAAACACCATATATTTT
>NA|TRBV13|NA|TRBJ2-4
CASSLGRQNIQYF
TGTGCCAGCAGCTTGGGCAGACAAAACATTCAGTACTTC
>NA|TRBV29-1|TRBD1|TRBJ2-5
CSAQGQGKETQYF
TGCAGCGCCCAGGGACAGGGGAAAGAGACCCAGTACTTC
>NA|TRBV19|NA|TRBJ1-2
CASSIGQGRYGYTF
TGTGCCAGTAGTATTGGGCAGGGGCGCTATGGCTACACCTTC
>NA|TRBV5-1|TRBD1|TRBJ1-5
CASSPEAGGGHQPQHF
TGCGCCAGCAGCCCGGAAGCAGGGGGAGGCCATCAGCCCCAGCATTTT
>NA|TRBV7-2|NA|TRBJ1-1
CASSFFAGEAFF
TGTGCCAGCAGCTTCTTTGCAGGGGAAGCTTTCTTT
>NA|TRBV15|NA|TRBJ2-3
CATSRASDTQYF
TGTGCCACCAGCAGAGCGTCAGATACGCAGTATTTT
>NA|TRBV19|NA|TRBJ2-7
CASSSRISYEQYF
TGTGCCAGTAGTTCTAGGATATCGTACGAGCAGTACTTC
>NA|TRBV9|NA|TRBJ2-7
CASSLDTTYEQYF
TGTGCCAGCAGCCTGGACACTACCTACGAGCAGTACTTC
>NA|TRBV12-3/TRBV12-4|TRBD1|TRBJ2-7
CASSQGQGEQYF
TGTGCCAGCAGTCAGGGACAGGGAGAGCAGTACTTC
>NA|TRBV12-3/TRBV12-4|NA|TRBJ2-7
CASSRTYEQYF
TGTGCCAGCAGTAGGACTTACGAGCAGTACTTC
>NA|TRBV27|TRBD2|TRBJ2-7
CASSSPSSGATYEQYF
TGTGCCAGCAGTTCCCCCTCTAGCGGGGCGACCTACGAGCAGTACTTC
>NA|TRBV2|TRBD2|TRBJ2-1
CASRGTSGGANEQFF
TGTGCCAGCAGAGGGACTAGCGGGGGGGCTAATGAGCAGTTCTTC
>NA|TRBV2|NA|TRBJ1-6
CASIREYSYNSPLHF
TGTGCCAGCATAAGGGAGTACTCCTATAATTCACCCCTCCACTTT
>NA|TRBV5-1|NA|TRBJ1-2
CASSSQTVSYGYTF
TGCGCCAGCAGCTCCCAGACAGTGAGCTATGGCTACACCTTC
>NA|TRBV4-3|TRBD1|TRBJ2-4
CASSPGQGAKNIQYF
TGCGCCAGCAGCCCCGGACAGGGGGCCAAAAACATTCAGTACTTC
>NA|TRBV21-1|NA|TRBJ1-6
CASKRDRGTHF
TGTGCCAGCAAAAGGGACAGGGGAACCCACTTT
>few|TRBV18|NA|TRBJ1-2
CASSPPFGAGPHGYTF
TGTGCCAGCTCACCACCGTTTGGGGCAGGGCCCCATGGCTACACCTTC
>once|TRBV2|TRBD1|TRBJ1-1
CASSDRVAGGEAFF
TGTGCCAGCAGCGACAGGGTTGCGGGCGGGGAAGCTTTCTTT
>NA|TRBV4-3|NA|TRBJ2-1
CASSQGTGNYNEQFF
TGCGCCAGCAGCCAGGGAACAGGGAACTACAATGAGCAGTTCTTC
>NA|TRBV18|NA|TRBJ1-3
CASSPAAPGRSGNTIYF
TGTGCCAGCTCACCTGCGGCACCTGGCCGTTCTGGAAACACCATATATTTT
>NA|TRBV7-8|NA|TRBJ1-5
CASSLPRENQPQHF
TGTGCCAGCAGCTTACCCCGGGAAAATCAGCCCCAGCATTTT
>NA|TRBV9|NA|TRBJ1-1
CASSVEGRLVNTEAFF
TGTGCCAGCAGCGTAGAGGGGAGGTTGGTGAACACTGAAGCTTTCTTT
>once|TRBV9|NA|TRBJ2-5
CASGGASQETQYF
TGTGCCAGTGGAGGGGCTAGCCAAGAGACCCAGTACTTC
>NA|TRBV30|TRBD2|TRBJ2-5
CAWSSPLTSGGAEETQYF
TGTGCCTGGAGTTCCCCCCTGACTAGCGGGGGGGCCGAAGAGACCCAGTACTTC
>NA|TRBV15|NA|TRBJ1-1
CATSRELAGRGVTEAFF
TGTGCCACCAGCAGAGAGCTAGCAGGCAGGGGTGTCACTGAAGCTTTCTTT
>NA|TRBV27|NA|TRBJ2-1
CASRSPLTGTYNEQFF
TGTGCCAGCAGATCTCCCCTGACAGGCACCTACAATGAGCAGTTCTTC
>NA|TRBV10-3|NA|TRBJ1-1
CAISEHGGRTEAFF
TGTGCCATCAGTGAGCACGGGGGTAGGACTGAAGCTTTCTTT
>NA|TRBV6-5|NA|TRBJ2-2
CASSYGGGGELFF
TGTGCCAGCAGTTACGGGGGAGGCGGGGAGCTGTTTTTT
>NA|TRBV13|TRBD1|TRBJ2-2
CASSLEQGARSGELFF
TGTGCCAGCAGCTTAGAACAGGGGGCCAGGTCTGGGGAGCTGTTTTTT
>NA|TRBV4-1|TRBD2|TRBJ2-1
CASSRRGASGGSYNEQFF
TGCGCCAGCAGCCGAAGAGGGGCTAGCGGGGGGTCCTACAATGAGCAGTTCTTC
>NA|TRBV4-3|NA|TRBJ1-2
CASSQTGSAIYGYTF
TGCGCCAGCAGCCAGACAGGTTCCGCAATCTATGGCTACACCTTC
>NA|TRBV3-1/TRBV3-2|NA|TRBJ1-2
CASSQDTGTGSYGYTF
TGTGCCAGCAGCCAAGATACGGGTACAGGGTCGTATGGCTACACCTTC
>NA|TRBV29-1|NA|TRBJ2-6
CSASLGRGNSGANVLTF
TGCAGCGCCTCATTGGGCAGGGGAAACTCTGGGGCCAACGTCCTGACTTTC
>NA|TRBV21-1|NA|TRBJ1-2
CASRGGPPNYGYTF
TGTGCCAGCAGAGGAGGGCCCCCTAACTATGGCTACACCTTC
>NA|TRBV5-4|NA|TRBJ2-1
CASSLVAYNEQFF
TGTGCCAGCAGCTTGGTAGCCTACAATGAGCAGTTCTTC
>NA|TRBV6-5|NA|TRBJ2-3
CATTQGTSTDTQYF
TGTGCCACGACCCAGGGAACCAGCACAGATACGCAGTATTTT
>NA|TRBV5-1|TRBD1|TRBJ1-1
CASSFDPQGANTEAFF
TGCGCCAGCAGCTTCGATCCACAGGGGGCGAACACTGAAGCTTTCTTT
>NA|TRBV7-2|TRBD2|TRBJ2-1
CASSVSGGSSYNEQFF
TGTGCCAGCAGCGTTAGCGGGGGGAGCTCCTACAATGAGCAGTTCTTC